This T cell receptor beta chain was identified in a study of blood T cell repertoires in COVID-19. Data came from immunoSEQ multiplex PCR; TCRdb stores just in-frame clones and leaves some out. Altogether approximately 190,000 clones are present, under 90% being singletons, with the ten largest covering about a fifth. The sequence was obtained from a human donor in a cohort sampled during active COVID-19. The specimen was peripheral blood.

CDR3 sequence: CASSDSLGTNEKLFF. CDR3 DNA: TGTGCCAGCAGCGATAGCTTGGGAACTAATGAAAAACTGTTTTTT. This chain connects TRBV7-2 to TRBJ1-4, with D uncertain. Trimming shortened V by 5 bases and J by 1 base, and 11 bases separated the two germline ends. CDR1 is SGHTA, CDR2 FQGNSA, per germline. This CDR3 spans 15 amino acids.